Given below is one T cell receptor beta chain in context. This clonotype appeared many times. It has no known antigen specificity. One base away there is no much larger clone; base qualities are not given. Libraries were prepared through multiplex PCR. The sequencing machine was an Illumina HiSeq 4000. TCR beta libraries were built with iRepertoire HTBI primers and Arm-PCR amplification of CDR3 regions. Before sequencing, the PCR products underwent gel purification. The original methods were these. Across samples, about 64 TRBV and over 11 TRBJ segments were identified and used for gene usage analysis of CDR3 amino acid clonotypes. COPE and FqMerger were used to merge the filtered high-quality paired reads into contigs. BLAST was used to align contigs to the IMGT TRBV, TRBD and TRBJ reference genes, and CDR3 was defined following IMGT. Clonotypes above 0.1% frequency were classified as highly expanded clones. Shannon entropy served as the measure of repertoire diversity, while the Gini coefficient captured V-J evenness. A clonotype was considered public if more than one individual shared it. The public sequencing data were trimmed at Q25 with fastp and processed into clonotypes with MiXCR by TCRdb, which kept only in-frame beta chains. All rows with the same CDR3 protein become a single entry with the most common DNA and genes. The V and J calls reflect TCRdb's pipeline rather than the authors' work. The sample includes approximately 470,000 distinct CDR3 sequences, with 16% observed a single time. The top ten constitute 10% to 15% of the sample.

What this sample's time point label stands for: newly diagnosed GD, antithyroid drugs for less than 3 months. For both TCR sequencing and RNA sequencing, RNA was extracted from PBMCs in TRIzol. Graves' disease was diagnosed according to American Thyroid Association guidelines. Patients for the study were recruited at an endocrinology department in Xi'an, China. From each patient, about 9 milliliters of peripheral blood was collected into an EDTA anticoagulant tube. PBMCs were isolated by Ficoll Paque Plus density gradient separation without further T cell sorting. An Agilent 2100 Bioanalyzer and agarose gel were used to assess RNA quality, and a NanoDrop 2000 was used to measure RNA concentration. The data derive from a study of regulatory T cells in long-lasting Graves disease (dated by TCRdb to about 2021). Looking at the study overall: Newly diagnosed Graves' disease patients had taken antithyroid drugs for less than 3 months. Persistent Graves' disease patients were compared with newly diagnosed Graves' disease patients by peripheral blood TCR sequencing and RNA sequencing. The study was conducted in China and was registered as a clinical trial. TCR sequencing covered some 13 persistent and about 20 newly diagnosed Graves' disease patients, 33 samples in total.

Overall results and qualifications from the work: The study examined only peripheral blood because the primary lesion, thyroid tissue, could not be accessed. Persistent Graves' disease patients showed lower TCR Shannon entropy and fewer highly expanded clones than newly diagnosed patients, suggesting clonal expansion. The authors acknowledged the small sample size as a limitation that may reduce accuracy. A larger number of public clonotypes was shared among persistent patients (over 2,500) than among newly diagnosed patients (around 870). Sequencing and analysis were restricted to the TCR beta chain.

The same data also went into a second study, on T cells in Graves' hyperthyroidism and ophthalmopathy. The second study's authors report: Graves' hyperthyroidism was defined as stable when no progression to ophthalmopathy occurred over 18 months of follow-up. Hyperthyroidism patients were newly diagnosed, had a disease duration of under 2 months, and were aged 18 to 65 years. Any patient with an uncontrolled infection, another autoimmune disease, pregnancy or lactation was excluded. Clinical symptoms, serum thyroxine and TRAb, thyroid ultrasound, and orbital computed tomography formed the basis for the diagnoses. For the first round of RT-PCR on the TCR CDR3, the HTBI primer set was used together with the Qiagen OneStep RT-PCR kit. Most expanded thyroid clonotypes (frequency above 0.001) were also detected in blood, suggesting blood repertoires may reflect thyroid immune responses. In cross-validation, a model built on a 13 V-J signature told ophthalmopathy apart from stable hyperthyroidism with approximately 90% sensitivity and about 81% specificity, and in testing the same model reached 80%/75%. During validation, the model predicted progression to ophthalmopathy a median of roughly 7.1 months ahead of onset, with 70.59% sensitivity and 72% to 80% specificity. To identify TCR V-J signatures that set the groups apart, the researchers used a discovery cohort of 100 or so patients, made up of roughly 45 with Graves' ophthalmopathy and approximately 57 with stable Graves' hyperthyroidism. Prospective prediction of ophthalmopathy was tested in an independent validation cohort of 18 to 20 hyperthyroidism patients and 17 patients who later progressed to ophthalmopathy. The approximately 98 discovery patients were randomly divided into training and test sets at a 7:3 ratio. Thyroid tissue and blood T-cell repertoires from about six Graves' hyperthyroidism patients were also compared in the study. After sampling, hyperthyroidism patients received methimazole starting at 30 mg daily, and ophthalmopathy patients received high-dose intravenous methylprednisolone. Libraries were constructed in a second round of multiplex PCR, after which size selection and purification were carried out. The libraries were sequenced on an Illumina HiSeq2000 using paired-end 100 bp reads. SOAPnuke was used to process the raw data, with reads discarded if the reads contained adapters or uncalled bases, had a mean Phred below 15, or lacked an exact constant-primer or identifier match. COPE v1.2.5 was used to merge the high-quality paired reads, and each unique nucleotide sequence was defined as a clonotype. Clonotypes were aligned to IMGT TRBV, TRBD and TRBJ reference segments using MiTCR v1.1. The analysis included only V-J combinations with a frequency above 0.0001, which together covered 99% to 99.2% of the repertoires. A TCS score was defined as the ratio between F50 (clonal expansion) and ExV (chaos), using BLOSUM62-based TCRdist between CDR3 peptides within each V-J. Welch's t-statistics and random forest reduced around 550 V-J features to around 14, which were used in a naive Bayes classifier (R e1071). Sample size was not statistically predetermined, and blinding of investigators to group allocation was not performed. The paper describes TCR Vbeta CDR3 sequencing of 120 to 150 peripheral blood samples, made up of 43 ophthalmopathy patients, 70 to 75 hyperthyroidism patients and some 17 progressor patients.

The receptor's source is a middle-aged man with Graves disease. Donor details come from another sample of the same person, matched by shared clones. Source: peripheral blood mononuclear cells (PBMCs), taken at new diagnosis, from a patient treated with antithyroid drugs.

This receptor has the CDR3 CASSETIAGGADTQYF. The DNA sequence follows: TGTGCCAGCAGCGAGACGATAGCGGGAGGGGCAGATACGCAGTATTTT. This chain is built from TRBV27 and TRBJ2-3; 11 junctional bases match TRBD2. For this chain, trimming is 6 bases at the V end and 4 bases at the J end, and the number of junction bases without a gene match is 9. CDR1 MNHEY and CDR2 SMNVEV were looked up in the germline V gene (reference sequence). From cysteine to phenylalanine, the CDR3 is 16 amino acids long. Only the CDR3 portion is preserved as DNA: 48 bases, with reading frame beginning at the first base.